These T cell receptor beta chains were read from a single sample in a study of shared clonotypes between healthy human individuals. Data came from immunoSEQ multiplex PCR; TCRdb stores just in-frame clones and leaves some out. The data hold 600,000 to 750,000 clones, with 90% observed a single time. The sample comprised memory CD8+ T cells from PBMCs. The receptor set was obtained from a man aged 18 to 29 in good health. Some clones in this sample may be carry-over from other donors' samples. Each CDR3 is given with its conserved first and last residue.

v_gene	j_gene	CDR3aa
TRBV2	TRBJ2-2	CASSGRLAGHSEGGELFF
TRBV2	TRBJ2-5	CASTWSKYQETQYF
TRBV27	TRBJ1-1	CASSLGAGALNTEAFF
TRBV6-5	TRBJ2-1	CATSSGETSEQFF
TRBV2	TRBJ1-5	CASSEDPKTGTYNQPQHF
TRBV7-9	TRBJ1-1	CASSLGTPEAFF
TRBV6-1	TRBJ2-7	CASSDFGPSYEQYF
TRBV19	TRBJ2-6	CASTPGWPDSSGANVLTF
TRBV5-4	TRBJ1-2	CASSLGSGQGASGYTF
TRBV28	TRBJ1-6	CASSLADYNSPLHF